This T cell receptor (beta chain) was observed in a study of shared clonotypes between healthy human individuals. Study-wide findings and caveats: Naive subsets, compared against memory subsets, generally had larger estimated richness values.

The germline gives CDR1 SGHTA, CDR2 FQGNSA. With 6 bases clipped from V and 0 bases from J, the junction kept 14 bases outside the gene matches. This CDR3 region has 17 residues. Assay used: immunoSEQ multiplex PCR; TCRdb lists only in-frame clones, some missing. The sample has about 1,500,000 clones, roughly 95% seen once. Concerning this clone: Its specificity is not known.

The V and J genes are TRBV7-2 and TRBJ2-7; 7 bases line up with TRBD2. The sequence came from a man in his thirties or forties in good health. The material sequenced was naive CD4+ T cells sorted from blood. Subset of the sample: CD45RA+ positively selected. Written as DNA, the CDR3 is TGTGCCAGCAGTTACGTCGTGGGAGCGGGGAGCTCCTACGAGCAGTACTTC. Its translation: CASSYVVGAGSSYEQYF. The entire variable domain, with the rest obtained from reference TRBV7-2 and TRBJ2-7, is as follows: GAGVSQSPSNKVTEKGKDVELRCDPISGHTALYWYRQSLGQGLEFLIYFQGNSAPDKSGLPSDRFSAERTGGSVSTLTIQRTQQEDSAVYLCASSYVVGAGSSYEQYFGPGTRLTVT.